The 10 T cell receptor beta chains below all came from one sample that was sequenced in a study of beta chain features in type 1 diabetes. Study-level findings and limits: There was a moderate but significant shortening of TCRB CDR3s in all four CD4+ subsets of Type 1 diabetes patients.

These TCRs are of unknown antigen specificity. The sequenced template was cDNA made from the entire isolated RNA. Libraries were prepared by immunoSEQ multiplex PCR; TCRdb keeps only in-frame clonotypes and omits some of them. The profile shows some 150,000 clones, 13% of them singletons. The material sequenced was central memory CD4+ T cells from blood. The source of these receptors is a man between 18 and 29 years old with type 1 diabetes.

This chain links TRBV28 with TRBJ2-1; D remains ambiguous. The CDR3 has 14 residues. Trimming took 2 bases from V and 5 from J, leaving 10 bases between them. Germline loops: CDR1 MDHEN, CDR2 SYDVKM. DNA for the CDR3: TGTGCCAGCAGTTTAGGAGCAGTCCACAATGAGCAGTTCTTC. The encoded protein is CASSLGAVHNEQFF.

This clone was seen a handful of times. The V and J genes are TRBV5-4 and TRBJ1-6; tentative D call: TRBD1 (5 bases). CDR1 is SGHNT and CDR2 is YYREEE in the germline V gene (reference sequence). The V end was cut by 1 base, the J end by 5 bases, with 7 bases between. This CDR3 has 14 amino acids. The CDR3 region is CASSLSQDNSPLHF. CDR3 DNA sequence: TGTGCCAGCAGCTTGTCACAGGATAATTCACCCCTCCACTTT.

This clone was counted only a few times. J is TRBJ1-1 and V is TRBV30, with D unclear. V dropped 2 bases and J dropped 6 bases, with 7 bases sitting between them. The germline CDR1 and CDR2 sequences are GTSNPN and SVGIG (reference sequence). The CDR3 spans 11 residues. CDR3: CAWSQGSEAFF. Written as DNA, the CDR3 is TGTGCCTGGAGTCAAGGGTCTGAAGCTTTCTTT.

This clone was counted ten times or more. This chain joins TRBV5-4 and TRBJ1-2; a possible D gene is TRBD1 (5 bases). In germline, CDR1 is SGHNT, CDR2 YYREEE (reference sequence). The CDR3 is made up of 14 amino acids. Trimming took 1 base from V and 6 from J, leaving 13 bases between them. DNA for the CDR3: TGTGCCAGCAGCTTGTTCTCGGGGGAGAATGGCTACACCTTC. Its protein is CASSLFSGENGYTF.

This clone has only a few counts. The J gene is TRBJ2-7, the V gene TRBV28; possibly TRBD2 for D (7 bases). The CDR3 extends over 17 amino acids. Germline V gene sequence: CDR1 MDHEN, CDR2 SYDVKM. V was cut by 3 bases and J by 0 bases, with 18 bases left in between. The CDR3 loop reads CASSFTAAGEGSYEQYF. CDR3 nucleotides: TGTGCCAGCAGTTTCACCGCGGCAGGGGAGGGCTCCTACGAGCAGTACTTC.

In its sample, this clone was seen a few times. The V gene is TRBV11-3, the J gene TRBJ2-7, with TRBD1 identical over 8 bases. From germline, CDR1 is SGHNT and CDR2 YENEEA. The V segment lost 3 bases and the J segment 5 bases; nucleotides outside the gene matches: 9. The CDR3 consists of 15 residues. The CDR3 DNA follows: TGTGCCAGCAGCTTCGGCGGGACAGGCGGGAACGAGCAGTACTTC. Translation: CASSFGGTGGNEQYF.

This chain links TRBV5-1 with TRBJ2-5, with D tentatively TRBD1 (6 bases). The CDR3 consists of 14 residues. Per germline, CDR1 SGHRS and CDR2 YFSETQ. Trimming took 4 bases from V and 2 from J, leaving 12 bases between them. CDR3 protein: CASSLGTPQETQYF. The CDR3 DNA sequence: TGCGCCAGCAGCCTCGGGACACCGCAAGAGACCCAGTACTTC.

For this clone: The same CDR3 also results from other DNA sequences found in this sample. The rearrangement links TRBV25-1 to TRBJ1-2; 7 nucleotides align to TRBD1. The CDR3 sequence is 13 residues long. The V gene end was trimmed by 4 bases and the J gene end by 2 bases; junction bases not matched to a gene: 1. Germline assignment: CDR1 MGHDK and CDR2 SYGVNS. CDR3 sequence (DNA): TGTGCCAGCAGTGGGACAGGAAACTATGGCTACACCTTC. Its translation: CASSGTGNYGYTF.

The genes are TRBV5-6 and TRBJ1-1; a possible D gene is TRBD1 (6 bases). This CDR3 spans 15 amino acids. V lost 5 bases, J lost 2 bases, and 16 bases lay in between. Per germline, CDR1 SGHDT and CDR2 YYEEEE. CDR3 region: CASSLSDRTNTEAFF. In nucleotides, the CDR3 is TGTGCCAGCAGTCTAAGCGACAGGACCAACACTGAAGCTTTCTTT.

This clone occurred a few times. A much larger clone differs by one base, so this may be a read error. Other DNA sequences in this sample translate to the same CDR3. The CDR3, as DNA: TGTGCCAGCAGTTTCGAGCGGCAAGAGACCCAGTACTTC. It is translated as CASSFERQETQYF. The chain combines TRBV28 with TRBJ2-5; possible D gene TRBD2, 5 bases. Trimming shortened V by 3 bases and J by 2 bases, and 7 bases separated the two germline ends. This CDR3 has 13 amino acids. Per the germline V gene, CDR1 is MDHEN and CDR2 is SYDVKM.